These 15 T cell receptor beta chains originate from one sample sequenced in a study of molecular identifiers for immune sequencing clone quantification. TCRdb analysed the PCR reads with MiXCR anew, one entry per CDR3 protein. Of 68,000 or so distinct CDR3 sequences listed, 15% to 20% are singletons. The source material was naive CD8+ T cells from blood, with Jurkat cell RNA spiked in. Subset here: FACS-sorted CD8+CD4-CCR7+CD45RA+ naive T cells. The receptors were gathered from a human donor in good health. Some libraries in this study had Jurkat cell RNA spiked in.

V and J are TRBV20-1 and TRBJ1-1, with TRBD1 identical over 8 bases. This CDR3 contains 16 residues. V dropped 0 bases and J dropped 0; count of bases not matched to a gene: 6. CDR1 and CDR2 from the germline V gene are DFQATT and SNEGSKA (reference sequence). CDR3 protein: CSARDFRTGLNTEAFF. The CDR3 DNA reads TGCAGTGCTAGAGATTTCCGGACAGGGTTGAACACTGAAGCTTTCTTT.

Details on this clonotype: In this CDR3 the conserved last residue, phenylalanine or tryptophan, is missing, so a read error is likely. The V gene is TRBV7-8, the J gene TRBJ2-7; D not resolved. The CDR3 has 12 residues. The germline V and J ends were trimmed by 3 bases and 0 bases, with 3 bases remaining between them. The germline CDR1 and CDR2 sequences are SGHVS and FQNEAQ. The CDR3 loop is CASSFSSYEQYL. CDR3 in DNA: TGTGCCAGCAGCTTTAGCTCCTACGAGCAGTACCTC.

In its sample, this clonotype was seen many times. V gene TRBV12-3 or TRBV12-4 combines with J gene TRBJ1-5; the D is unclear. This CDR3 contains 12 residues. V gave up 8 bases and J gave up 2 bases, with 7 bases separating them. Here the CDR3 DNA reads TGTGCCAGCGTTTCGGGCAATCAGCCCCAGCATTTT. Translation gives CASVSGNQPQHF.

This clonotype has a handful of counts. The rearrangement joins TRBV12-3 or TRBV12-4 to TRBJ2-1, with TRBD2 matching 10 bases. V shed 11 bases, J shed 12 bases, and the junction held 13 bases outside the gene matches. CDR3 length: 13 amino acids. The CDR3 bases are TGTGCCGGGTCCAGCGGGAGGGGGGCTGGGCAGTTCTTC. Its protein product is CAGSSGRGAGQFF.

This clonotype occurred a few times. This chain links TRBV20-1 with TRBJ2-7; 11 nucleotides match TRBD2. V dropped 3 bases and J dropped 0; count of bases not matched to a gene: 13. The CDR3 contains 18 residues. Germline values: CDR1 DFQATT, CDR2 SNEGSKA (reference sequence). The CDR3 coding sequence is TGCAGTGCTAGTTTGGGGGCCAGAGGGACTAGCGGCTCCTACGAGCAGTACTTC. Its protein product is CSASLGARGTSGSYEQYF.

This clonotype was found a few times. The chain couples TRBV7-9 to TRBJ2-1, with 11 bases lining up with TRBD2. The V gene's germline CDR1 is SEHNR and CDR2 FQNEAQ (reference sequence). The CDR3 runs to 17 residues. The V and J ends lost 6 bases and 2 bases, in that order; junction bases with no gene match: 9. CDR3 sequence reads: CASRYLAGGPAYNEQFF. The CDR3 DNA reads TGTGCCAGCAGATATCTAGCGGGAGGCCCTGCCTACAATGAGCAGTTCTTC. Combining the CDR3 with reference TRBV7-9 and TRBJ2-1 gives the whole variable domain DTGVSQNPRHKITKRGQNVTFRCDPISEHNRLYWYRQTLGQGPEFLTYFQNEAQLEKSRLLSDRFSAERPKGSFSTLEIQRTEQGDSAMYLCASRYLAGGPAYNEQFFGPGTRLTVL.

This clonotype was recorded a few times. This chain joins TRBV2 and TRBJ1-2; D is undetermined. Germline values: CDR1 SNHLY, CDR2 FYNNEI. Deletions cut 3 bases from V and 7 bases from J, with 24 bases between. This CDR3 has 17 residues. CDR3 residues: CASSDELTDLNSRGYTF. Written as DNA, the CDR3 is TGTGCCAGCAGTGATGAGTTGACGGATTTGAATTCACGTGGCTACACCTTC. The whole variable domain, remainder taken from reference TRBV2 and TRBJ1-2, is EPEVTQTPSHQVTQMGQEVILRCVPISNHLYFYWYRQILGQKVEFLVSFYNNEISEKSEIFDDQFSVERPDGSNFTLKIRSTKLEDSAMYFCASSDELTDLNSRGYTFGSGTRLTVV.

The V call is TRBV28, the J call TRBJ2-3; 11 bases fit TRBD1. Trimming cost V 5 bases and J 8 bases; bases outside gene matches: 9. Germline CDR1 is MDHEN and CDR2 is SYDVKM. The CDR3 is 15 amino acids. CDR3 coding DNA: TGTGCCAGCAGTCCAGGGACAGGGGGTCCAGGTACGCAGTATTTT. This gives the protein CASSPGTGGPGTQYF.

This clonotype appeared a few times. This sequence joins TRBV10-3 and TRBJ1-2, with a tentative D call TRBD1 (5 bases). V was clipped by 0 bases and J by 10 bases, with 15 bases between them. This CDR3 is 14 amino acids long. Germline V gene lookup returns CDR1 ENHRY and CDR2 SYGVKD. The CDR3 bases are TGTGCCATCAGTGAGTCCCCAGCAGGGACGGACTACACCTTC. Protein sequence: CAISESPAGTDYTF.

This clonotype was counted between two and nine times. J is TRBJ2-1 and V is TRBV11-2; 8 positions match TRBD2. Per germline, CDR1 SGHAT and CDR2 FQNNGV. The CDR3 loop spans 19 amino acids. Unmatched junction bases numbered 18, after V lost 1 base and J lost 7 bases. The CDR3 DNA reads as TGTGCCAGCAGCTTAGGAGGGGGTGGACTAGCAAGGGCTGGAAATGAGCAGTTCTTC. Protein sequence: CASSLGGGGLARAGNEQFF.

Concerning this clonotype: This sequence may be a read error, since a much larger clone differs from it by one base. CDR3 DNA: TGTGCCAGAAGTATACCGCCGACTTATGGCTACACCTTC. The encoded protein is CARSIPPTYGYTF. The V call is TRBV19, the J call TRBJ1-2; D unclear. Germline CDR1 reads LNHDA; CDR2 reads SQIVND (reference sequence). The CDR3 totals 13 residues.

To note about this clonotype: This may stem from a read error, because a much larger clone lies one nucleotide away. V gene TRBV12-3 or TRBV12-4 combines with J gene TRBJ1-3; D unresolved. Deletions cut 5 bases from V and 0 bases from J, with 8 bases between. The CDR3 has 14 amino acids. The CDR3 here is CASSRGLSGNTIYF. The DNA of the CDR3 is TGTGCCAGCAGTCGAGGGCTCTCTGGAAACACCATATATTTT.

This clonotype was found many times. V gene TRBV19 combines with J gene TRBJ2-7, with TRBD1 matching over 12 bases. The CDR3 covers 14 residues. Germline V CDR1 and CDR2: LNHDA, SQIVND (reference sequence). V lost 6 bases, J lost 3 bases, and 3 bases stayed unmatched. The CDR3 DNA sequence: TGTGCCAGTAGGGGGACAGGGGGCAACTACGAGCAGTACTTC. Amino acid sequence: CASRGTGGNYEQYF. Variable domain in full (rest from reference TRBV19 and TRBJ2-7): DGGITQSPKYLFRKEGQNVTLSCEQNLNHDAMYWYRQDPGQGLRLIYYSQIVNDFQKGDIAEGYSVSREKKESFPLTVTSAQKNPTAFYLCASRGTGGNYEQYFGPGTRLTVT.

The sample holds many counts of this clonotype. This chain joins TRBV30 and TRBJ2-1; TRBD2 aligns across 8 bases. The CDR3 loop spans 15 amino acids. CDR1 is GTSNPN and CDR2 is SVGIG in the germline V gene (reference sequence). The V gene end was trimmed by 6 bases and the J gene end by 4 bases; junction bases not matched to a gene: 11. CDR3 DNA: TGTGCCTGCCACGAAGCGGGAGTGGGGTACAATGAGCAGTTCTTC. Residues: CACHEAGVGYNEQFF.

At least ten counts were recorded for this clonotype. The chain links TRBV6-1 to TRBJ2-3; TRBD1 matches at 10 bases. V lost 2 bases and J lost 1; bases outside the gene matches: 24. The CDR3 loop spans 23 amino acids. Per the germline V gene, CDR1 is MNHNS and CDR2 is SASEGT. CDR3 coding DNA: TGTGCCAGCAGTGAACGAGCCGGGACAGGGGCATTTCTAGCGGACATCGGCACAGATACGCAGTATTTT. The encoded protein is CASSERAGTGAFLADIGTDTQYF.